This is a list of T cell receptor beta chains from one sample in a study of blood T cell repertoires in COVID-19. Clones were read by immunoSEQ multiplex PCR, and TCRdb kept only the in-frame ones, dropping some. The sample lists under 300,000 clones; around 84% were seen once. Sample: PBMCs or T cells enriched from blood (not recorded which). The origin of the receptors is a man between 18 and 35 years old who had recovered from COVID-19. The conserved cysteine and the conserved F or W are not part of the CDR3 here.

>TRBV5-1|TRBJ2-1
ASSPYTSGNEDEQF
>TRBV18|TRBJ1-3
ASSPRGLDGNTIY
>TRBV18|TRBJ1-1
ASSPQGSALEAF
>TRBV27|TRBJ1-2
ASSLVSTSNYGYT
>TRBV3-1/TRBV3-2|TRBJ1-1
ASSQWQGASEAF
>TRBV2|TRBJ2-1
ASRAEGLAAYNEQF
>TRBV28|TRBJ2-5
ASSPRTDQETQY
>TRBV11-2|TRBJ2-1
ASLGGSNEQF
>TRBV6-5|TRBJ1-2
ASSYSTNRALYGYT
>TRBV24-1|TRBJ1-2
ATSDTRQGYYYGYT
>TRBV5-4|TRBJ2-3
ASSLDSGKTDTQY
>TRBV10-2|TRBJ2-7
TVSAVSRREGRGYEQY
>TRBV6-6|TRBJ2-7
ASRPGLAGSYEQY
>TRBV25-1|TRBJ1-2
ASSEVANYGYT
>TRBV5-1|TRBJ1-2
ASSLGQGLRGYT
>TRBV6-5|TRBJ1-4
ASSTSGTGNEKLF
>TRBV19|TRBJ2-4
ASSIPTGKKNIQY
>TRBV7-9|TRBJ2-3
ASRLSSRGGDTQY
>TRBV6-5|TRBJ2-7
AIRRQGTYEQY
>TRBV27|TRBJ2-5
ASSLHHRAPGETQY